The 15 T cell receptor beta chains below come from one sample, sequenced in a study of blood T cell repertoires in COVID-19 (dated by TCRdb to the early 2020s). Library generation was performed with the immunoSEQ multiplex PCR assay. The table was pulled from immuneACCESS by TCRdb, which kept in-frame rearrangements only. Such tables lose some clones; where checked, under half of the loss comes from unresolved V genes, and the rest has no known cause. The sample table holds about 52,000 clones, of which roughly 86% were seen once. Approximately 8.1% of the sample comes from the top ten. The sequenced sample was peripheral blood. All receptors derive from a man older than 75 with active or convalescent COVID-19.

The chain has TRBV11-2 and TRBJ2-2; D not certain. The CDR3 extends over 14 amino acids. The ends were cut back, 1 base at V and 3 bases at J, with 6 bases in the middle. Germline V gene data show CDR1 as SGHAT and CDR2 as FQNNGV. The CDR3 here is CASSLVADTGELFF. The CDR3 coding sequence is TGTGCCAGCAGCTTAGTGGCAGACACCGGGGAGCTGTTTTTT.

In its sample, this clone was seen once. The chain couples TRBV6-4 to TRBJ2-2; 11 positions match TRBD1. With V trimmed by 4 bases and J by 7 bases, 5 bases remained unmatched. The CDR3 totals 15 residues. Germline CDR1 MRHNA, CDR2 SNTAGT. The CDR3 is CASSVGQGASGELFF. Here the CDR3 DNA reads TGTGCCAGCAGTGTTGGACAGGGGGCCAGCGGGGAGCTGTTTTTT.

This clone was recorded once. This chain uses TRBV21-1 with TRBJ2-7; the table's D gene call, TRBD2, was not cross checked with the DNA. TRBV21-1 constitutes a pseudogene. CDR3 length: 17 amino acids. The CDR3 protein is CASSKVPRGGSLWEQYF. Written as DNA, the CDR3 is TGTGCCAGCAGCAAAGTCCCGCGGGGAGGATCCCTATGGGAGCAGTACTTC.

V usage is TRBV24-1 and J usage is TRBJ1-2; tentatively, D is TRBD1 (6 bases). CDR3 length equals 12 residues. Germline loops: CDR1 KGHDR, CDR2 SFDVKD. V lost 9 bases and J lost 8, with 15 bases in between. The CDR3 coding sequence is TGTGCCACCGGAGGACAGCGAGGGGGCTACACCTTC. It yields the protein CATGGQRGGYTF.

This clone was observed a single time. The chain is built from TRBV5-4 and TRBJ1-6, with a possible D match to TRBD1 (5 bases). Looked up from germline, CDR1 is SGHNT and CDR2 is YYREEE (reference sequence). Between the trimmed V and J ends, which lost 0 bases and 7 bases, there was a span of 17 bases. The CDR3 spans 17 residues. CDR3 DNA: TGTGCCAGCAGCTTGGTGGGCCGGGCAGGGAGGAATTCACCCCTCCACTTT. Protein product: CASSLVGRAGRNSPLHF.

The chain links TRBV3-1 (or the pseudogene TRBV3-2) to TRBJ2-5; the match to TRBD2 covers 9 bases. The CDR3 sequence is 14 residues long. Germline V gives CDR1 LGHDT, CDR2 YNNKEL (reference sequence). The V segment lost 3 bases and the J segment 4 bases; nucleotides outside the gene matches: 3. In DNA form, the CDR3 reads TGTGCCAGCAGCCAGGCGGGAGGGCTAGAGACCCAGTACTTC. It yields the protein CASSQAGGLETQYF.

The chain couples TRBV19 to TRBJ2-3; D possibly corresponds to TRBD1 (5 bases). The CDR3 has 14 amino acids. Germline CDR1 and CDR2: LNHDA and SQIVND (reference sequence). V lost 1 base and J 1 base, leaving 6 bases between the germline ends. This chain's CDR3 is CASSIGGGTDTQYF. DNA of the CDR3: TGTGCCAGTAGTATAGGGGGCGGCACAGATACGCAGTATTTT.

The chain couples TRBV27 to TRBJ2-2; 8 bases agree with TRBD1. The CDR3 loop spans 16 amino acids. The ends lost 5 bases at V and 0 bases at J; junction bases unmatched: 5. Germline assignment: CDR1 MNHEY and CDR2 SMNVEV (reference sequence). The CDR3: CASSPRQGTNTGELFF. CDR3 DNA sequence: TGTGCCAGCAGTCCAAGACAGGGGACGAACACCGGGGAGCTGTTTTTT.

The chain uses TRBV5-6 and TRBJ1-1, with D possibly TRBD1 on 5 matching bases. From germline, CDR1 is SGHDT and CDR2 YYEEEE. This CDR3 region has 16 residues. Trimming cost V 4 bases and J 3 bases, with 19 bases left between them. This CDR3 is CASSPQGLGTYTEAFF. DNA of the CDR3: TGTGCCAGCAGCCCCCAGGGACTGGGAACTTACACTGAAGCTTTCTTT.

The chain is built from TRBV30 and TRBJ2-1, with D possibly being TRBD1 (7 bases). The CDR3 runs to 13 residues. Germline-derived CDR1 and CDR2 are GTSNPN and SVGIG (reference sequence). V was pared by 2 bases and J by 6 bases, with 11 bases between. CDR3 DNA sequence: TGTGCCTGGAGTTTGCAGGGGGGCAATGAGCAGTTCTTC. Translating it yields CAWSLQGGNEQFF.

This sequence joins TRBV30 and TRBJ1-3, with TRBD1 matching 8 bases. The CDR3 loop spans 17 amino acids. Germline CDR1 and CDR2: GTSNPN and SVGIG (reference sequence). The V gene end was trimmed by 2 bases and the J gene end by 4 bases; junction bases not matched to a gene: 13. The CDR3 nucleotides are TGTGCCTGGAGTATACGGCGGGACAGGATGACGGGAAACACCATATATTTT. Translating it yields CAWSIRRDRMTGNTIYF.

This clone was seen only once. The chain carries TRBV28 and TRBJ2-3; TRBD2 agrees at 10 bases. V shed 1 base, J shed 0 bases, and the junction held 7 bases outside the gene matches. The CDR3 is made up of 18 amino acids. The germline V gene encodes CDR1 MDHEN and CDR2 SYDVKM. In nucleotides, the CDR3 is TGTGCCAGCAGTTTATTGGCTAGCGGGGGAGATAGCACAGATACGCAGTATTTT. Translation: CASSLLASGGDSTDTQYF.

The rearrangement uses TRBV4-3 and TRBJ1-1; 8 bases match TRBD1. Germline CDR1 is LGHNA and CDR2 is YSLEER. The CDR3 sequence is 16 residues long. After removal of 0 bases from V and 4 bases from J, the junction contained 7 bases not matched to a gene. For the CDR3, the DNA is TGCGCCAGCAGCCAAGACAGGGGGCATGGGGGCACTGAAGCTTTCTTT. Encoded protein: CASSQDRGHGGTEAFF.

V usage is TRBV30 and J usage is TRBJ2-3; TRBD2 might be the D (5 bases). Germline CDR1 reads GTSNPN; CDR2 reads SVGIG (reference sequence). Trimming took off 2 bases at V and 2 bases at J, with 11 bases between the two ends. This CDR3 has 14 residues. The CDR3 sequence: CAWSPAGFTDTQYF. The DNA of the CDR3 is TGTGCCTGGAGTCCTGCGGGTTTCACAGATACGCAGTATTTT.

The chain employs TRBV6-5 and TRBJ2-1, with TRBD2 identical over 14 bases. V was clipped by 6 bases and J by 10 bases; unmatched bases: 8. In germline, CDR1 is MNHEY, CDR2 SVGAGI. The CDR3 consists of 15 residues. The CDR3 reads CASRRGLAGVREQFF. CDR3 DNA sequence: TGTGCCAGCAGGCGGGGACTAGCGGGGGTTCGGGAGCAGTTCTTC.